This TCR beta chain was captured by sequencing in a study of response to subunit inactivated influenza vaccine. Notes on the study in general: Each seasonal influenza vaccination, the authors suggested, recruits few new T cells.

CDR1 is LGHDT and CDR2 is YNNKEL in the germline V gene (reference sequence). This CDR3 spans 15 amino acids. J gave up 3 bases and V 3 bases, and 4 bases lay outside the gene matches. This clonotype was picked up a small number of times. The antigen is undetermined. In TCRdb, the RT-PCR reads were re-called with MiXCR into one record per CDR3 protein. The data show 600,000 to 700,000 distinct CDR3 sequences, with 13% to 15% seen just once and 6.5% to 8% held by the top ten. The chain couples TRBV3-1 to TRBJ2-2, with TRBD2 identical over 7 bases. The sequence came from a middle-aged man who received an inactivated influenza vaccine. Sequencing used PBMCs from blood, obtained 14 days before vaccination. The CDR3 DNA follows: TGTGCCAGCAGCCATTTTAGCGGGTACACCGGGGAGCTGTTTTTT. Translating gives CASSHFSGYTGELFF.